The 26 T cell receptor beta chains reported below all come from one sample, sequenced in a study of cytomegalovirus exposure and HLA in healthy donors (dated by TCRdb to about 2017). The library was prepared using the immunoSEQ multiplex PCR assay. For the multiplex PCR, a mixture combining 60 forward primers for TCR Vbeta segments and 13 reverse primers for TCR Jbeta segments was used. The immuneACCESS repertoire file appears here via TCRdb, limited to in-frame rearrangements. These files lack a portion of the clones; in checked studies, under half of the deficit traces to unresolved V genes, and the cause of the others is not known. This sample gives 90,000 to 100,000 clones in total; 65% to 80% of them show up just once. In total, the top ten clones hold over 6% of the sample. Sequencing used PBMCs. Source of these receptors: a man aged 35 to 55 in good health and CMV-seropositive.

The rearrangement joins TRBV5-4 to TRBJ2-1, with TRBD1 matching 11 bases. Per the germline V gene, CDR1 is SGHNT and CDR2 is YYREEE (reference sequence). With 4 bases clipped from V and 7 bases from J, the junction kept 7 bases outside the gene matches. The length of the CDR3 is 15 residues. CDR3 nucleotide sequence: TGTGCCAGCAGCCCCTATGGGGACAGGGGGAATGAGCAGTTCTTC. The encoded protein is CASSPYGDRGNEQFF.

This clone was seen only once. The chain combines TRBV5-6 with TRBJ2-4, with D possibly TRBD2 on 5 matching bases. The length of the CDR3 is 14 residues. The V gene's germline CDR1 is SGHDT and CDR2 YYEEEE. The ends were cut back, 1 base at V and 4 bases at J, with 9 bases in the middle. This CDR3 reads CASSLPGRKNIQYF. For the CDR3, the DNA is TGTGCCAGCAGCTTGCCGGGGAGAAAAAACATTCAGTACTTC.

This clone was seen a handful of times. The V gene is TRBV29-1, the J gene TRBJ1-3; TRBD1 matches at 10 bases. Germline CDR1 SQVTM, CDR2 ANQGSEA. There are 15 residues in the CDR3. V lost 0 bases, J lost 2 bases, and 1 base stayed unmatched. The CDR3 DNA follows: TGCAGCGTTGAAGAGACAGGGGGCGCTGGAAACACCATATATTTT. Amino acid sequence: CSVEETGGAGNTIYF.

This clone showed up just a few times. CDR3 sequence: CASSIAGINGYTF. The CDR3 DNA follows: TGTGCCAGTAGTATAGCGGGGATCAATGGCTACACCTTC. The gene calls are TRBV19 and TRBJ1-2; D gene ambiguous. The germline CDR1 and CDR2 sequences are LNHDA and SQIVND (reference sequence). V dropped 1 base and J dropped 6 bases, with 9 bases sitting between them. The CDR3 contains 13 residues.

V gene TRBV27 combines with J gene TRBJ2-7; TRBD2 matches at 9 bases. J lost 2 bases, V lost 5 bases, and 7 bases had no gene match. This CDR3 comprises 15 residues. Germline assignment: CDR1 MNHEY and CDR2 SMNVEV (reference sequence). The DNA for the CDR3 is TGTGCCAGCAGTCCCCGCGCGGGGGGGACCTACGAGCAGTACTTC. The encoded protein is CASSPRAGGTYEQYF.

This sequence joins TRBV27 and TRBJ2-7, with D tentatively TRBD1 (5 bases). V gave up 8 bases and J gave up 2 bases, with 10 bases separating them. In germline, CDR1 is MNHEY, CDR2 SMNVEV (reference sequence). The CDR3 loop spans 12 amino acids. The CDR3 coding sequence is TGTGCCAGCGGGGCCAGGGCCTACGAGCAGTACTTC. Amino acids: CASGARAYEQYF.

The CDR3 spells CASSFRLAGTGELFF. CDR3 nucleotide sequence: TGTGCCAGCAGCTTTAGACTAGCGGGTACCGGGGAGCTGTTTTTT. This sequence joins TRBV7-8 and TRBJ2-2; 10 positions match TRBD2. This CDR3 spans 15 amino acids. Trimming took 3 bases from V and 5 from J; bases not matched to a gene: 3. In germline, CDR1 is SGHVS, CDR2 FQNEAQ.

The chain recombines TRBV5-1 with TRBJ1-1; 7 positions match TRBD1. The CDR3 is 15 residues long. V dropped 0 bases and J dropped 6; count of bases not matched to a gene: 8. Germline lookup yields CDR1 SGHRS and CDR2 YFSETQ. This CDR3 reads CASSLDRGDKSEAFF. Here the CDR3 DNA reads TGCGCCAGCAGCTTGGACAGGGGTGATAAATCTGAAGCTTTCTTT.

V usage is TRBV2 and J usage is TRBJ2-7; TRBD2 matches at 8 bases. J lost 0 bases, V lost 10 bases, and 5 bases had no gene match. The CDR3 loop spans 13 amino acids. Germline V gene data show CDR1 as SNHLY and CDR2 as FYNNEI. CDR3 DNA sequence: TGTGCCACCTCGGGACTAGTCTCCTACGAGCAGTACTTC. Translated: CATSGLVSYEQYF.

The chain has TRBV4-3 and TRBJ1-6, with unresolved D. The CDR3 totals 16 residues. Trimming cost V 1 base and J 6 bases, with 13 bases left between them. CDR1 and CDR2 (germline): LGHNA, YSLEER. Here the CDR3 DNA reads TGCGCCAGCAGCCAAGGTCTGACGGGGATTAATTCACCCCTCCACTTT. Its translation: CASSQGLTGINSPLHF.

This chain uses TRBV4-1 with TRBJ1-5, with D hard to call. This CDR3 is 15 amino acids long. The V gene lost 0 bases and the J gene lost 0 bases, with 6 bases spanning the gap. From germline, CDR1 is MGHRA and CDR2 YSYEKL. DNA for the CDR3: TGCGCCAGCAGCCAAGATTTCCATAGCAATCAGCCCCAGCATTTT. Encoded protein: CASSQDFHSNQPQHF.

This chain links TRBV11-2 with TRBJ2-1; 7 nucleotides line up with TRBD2. From germline, CDR1 is SGHAT and CDR2 FQNNGV. The ends lost 1 base at V and 4 bases at J; junction bases unmatched: 4. The length of the CDR3 is 15 residues. The CDR3 protein is CASSLVWGGYNEQFF. The CDR3 DNA sequence: TGTGCCAGCAGCTTAGTTTGGGGGGGTTACAATGAGCAGTTCTTC.

The chain carries TRBV19 and TRBJ2-7; 7 bases map to TRBD1. The CDR3 contains 15 residues. From germline, CDR1 is LNHDA and CDR2 SQIVND (reference sequence). The trim removed 3 bases at V and 1 base at J, leaving 6 bases unmatched. The chain's CDR3 is CASSIAAGGSYEQYF. Here the CDR3 DNA reads TGTGCCAGTAGTATCGCGGCAGGGGGTTCCTACGAGCAGTACTTC.

The chain recombines TRBV9 with TRBJ1-5; 8 bases fit TRBD1. V trimming: 4 bases; J trimming: 3 bases; junction bases outside the gene matches: 9. Germline CDR1 is SGDLS and CDR2 is YYNGEE. This CDR3 has 16 residues. The CDR3: CASSPGGAGFNQPQHF. The CDR3, as DNA: TGTGCCAGCAGCCCAGGGGGCGCCGGATTCAATCAGCCCCAGCATTTT.

This clone has a handful of counts. The rearrangement links TRBV5-3 to TRBJ1-1; D is unresolved. TRBV5-3 is treated as an ORF (open reading frame) with a function not yet certain. Trimming pared 5 bases from V and 3 bases from J, leaving 11 bases between. The CDR3 is made up of 13 amino acids. CDR3 coding DNA: TGTGCCAGAAGTATTGGGAGGGACACTGAAGCTTTCTTT. This sequence encodes CARSIGRDTEAFF.

The genes are TRBV11-2 and TRBJ2-1; 9 bases agree with TRBD2. Germline V gene lookup returns CDR1 SGHAT and CDR2 FQNNGV. The CDR3 runs 17 residues. J was trimmed by 6 bases and V by 4 bases; bases with no gene match: 13. CDR3 residues: CASSSLGGSGSRNEQFF. For the CDR3, the DNA is TGTGCCAGCAGCTCCCTCGGCGGTAGCGGGAGTCGCAATGAGCAGTTCTTC.

The V call is TRBV5-4, the J call TRBJ1-2; 7 bases fit TRBD1. Germline CDR1 is SGHNT and CDR2 is YYREEE (reference sequence). This CDR3 contains 14 residues. After removal of 4 bases from V and 5 bases from J, the junction contained 8 bases not matched to a gene. This chain's CDR3 is CASSEQGQVYGYTF. CDR3 nucleotides: TGTGCCAGCAGCGAACAAGGACAGGTGTATGGCTACACCTTC.

The chain couples TRBV7-3 to TRBJ2-1, with a possible D match to TRBD1 (6 bases). The V end was cut by 5 bases, the J end by 8 bases, with 19 bases between. Germline V lookup: CDR1 SGHTA, CDR2 FQGTGA. There are 15 residues in the CDR3. In DNA form, the CDR3 reads TGTGCCAGCAGCAGAACCCCAGGGGTCGGCGATGAGCAGTTCTTC. It translates to CASSRTPGVGDEQFF.

CDR3 sequence (DNA): TGTGCCAGCAGCCGGAACCGAGCGGGCACAGATACGCAGTATTTT. Amino acids: CASSRNRAGTDTQYF. The V call is TRBV7-2, the J call TRBJ2-3, with D tentatively TRBD2 (5 bases). The CDR3 is 15 residues long. Trimming removed 5 bases at V and 1 base at J, with 13 bases between. The germline V gene has CDR1 SGHTA and CDR2 FQGNSA.

This clone was detected a few times. At one end the junction does not follow the germline gene, possibly because of a read error. The chain uses TRBV2 and TRBJ1-1; 8 bases line up with TRBD1. Germline loops: CDR1 SNHLY, CDR2 FYNNEI. The CDR3 extends over 14 amino acids. DNA of the CDR3: TGTGCCAGCAGGGAAGATACAGGGGGCACTGAAGCTTTCTTT. This encodes CASREDTGGTEAFF. Filled out from reference TRBV2 and TRBJ1-1, the complete variable domain reads EPEVTQTPSHQVTQMGQEVILRCVPISNHLYFYWYRQILGQKVEFLVSFYNNEISEKSEIFDDQFSVERPDGSNFTLKIRSTKLEDSAMYFCASREDTGGTEAFFGQGTRLTVV.

The chain has TRBV9 and TRBJ1-1; 10 bases match TRBD1. Germline CDR1 SGDLS, CDR2 YYNGEE. The CDR3 length is 13 residues. The V and J ends lost 3 bases and 4 bases, in that order; junction bases with no gene match: 0. CDR3 amino acids: CASSGTGGTEAFF. The CDR3 region has the DNA TGTGCCAGCAGCGGGACAGGGGGCACTGAAGCTTTCTTT.

The genes are TRBV5-1 and TRBJ2-5; 7 bases match TRBD1. The CDR3 is 15 amino acids. V was clipped by 3 bases and J by 2 bases; unmatched bases: 7. CDR1 is SGHRS, CDR2 YFSETQ, per germline. This chain's CDR3 is CASSWDRVGQETQYF. CDR3 bases: TGCGCCAGCAGCTGGGACAGAGTAGGGCAAGAGACCCAGTACTTC.

The chain joins TRBV5-1 to TRBJ2-5; 8 positions match TRBD1. The J call may be wrong; the DNA end is better matched by TRBJ2-7. Germline V gives CDR1 SGHRS, CDR2 YFSETQ. The CDR3 contains 15 residues. CDR3 amino acids: CASSLGPGGLYEQYF. CDR3 DNA: TGCGCCAGCAGCTTGGGACCAGGGGGCCTCTACGAGCAGTACTTC.

The rearrangement joins TRBV4-1 to TRBJ2-3; D might be TRBD1 (5 bases). The CDR3 runs to 17 residues. Germline V lookup: CDR1 MGHRA, CDR2 YSYEKL. Deletions cut 1 base from V and 3 bases from J, with 17 bases between. CDR3 coding DNA: TGCGCCAGCAGCCAAGCCGGCGGCAGGGTGTGGACAGATACGCAGTATTTT. Translating gives CASSQAGGRVWTDTQYF.

CDR3 DNA sequence: TGTGCCAGCAGTCCCGGGACAGAGACCTACGAGCAGTACTTC. Its translation is CASSPGTETYEQYF. This chain links TRBV6-1 with TRBJ2-7, with TRBD1 matching 7 bases. The CDR3 totals 14 residues. The germline gives CDR1 MNHNS, CDR2 SASEGT. The junction had 6 bases not matched to a gene; V was cut back by 5 bases and J by 2 bases.

The V call is TRBV27, the J call TRBJ1-5; TRBD1 might be the D (5 bases). CDR3 length equals 15 residues. V was pared by 6 bases and J by 5 bases, with 17 bases between. In germline, CDR1 is MNHEY, CDR2 SMNVEV (reference sequence). CDR3: CASRDLGAGDQPQHF. The DNA of the CDR3 is TGTGCCAGCAGAGACCTAGGGGCTGGGGATCAGCCCCAGCATTTT.